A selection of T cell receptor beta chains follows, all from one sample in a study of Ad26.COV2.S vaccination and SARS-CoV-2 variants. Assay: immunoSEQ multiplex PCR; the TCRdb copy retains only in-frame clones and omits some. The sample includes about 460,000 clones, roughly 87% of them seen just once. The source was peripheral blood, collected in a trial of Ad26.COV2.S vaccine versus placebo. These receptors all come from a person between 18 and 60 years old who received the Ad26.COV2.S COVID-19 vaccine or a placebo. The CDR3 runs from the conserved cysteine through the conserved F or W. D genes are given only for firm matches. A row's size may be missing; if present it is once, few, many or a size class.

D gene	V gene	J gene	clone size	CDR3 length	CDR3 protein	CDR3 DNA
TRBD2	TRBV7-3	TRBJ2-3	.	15	CASSSGTSNADTQYF	TGTGCCAGCAGCTCCGGGACTAGCAACGCAGATACGCAGTATTTT
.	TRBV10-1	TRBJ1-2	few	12	CASKTQGDGYTF	TGCGCCAGCAAGACCCAGGGAGACGGCTACACCTTC
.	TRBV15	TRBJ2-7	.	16	CATSRGTSDLTYEQYF	TGTGCCACCAGCAGAGGAACCTCGGACCTCACCTACGAGCAGTACTTC
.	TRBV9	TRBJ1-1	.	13	CASSVAPRGEAFF	TGTGCCAGCAGCGTAGCTCCAAGGGGTGAAGCTTTCTTT
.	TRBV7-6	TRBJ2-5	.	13	CASSAGGKETQYF	TGTGCCAGCAGCGCCGGGGGAAAAGAGACCCAGTACTTC
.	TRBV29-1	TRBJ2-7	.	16	CSVLTRDRPIWDEQYF	TGCAGCGTCCTAACTCGAGACAGGCCCATCTGGGACGAGCAGTACTTC
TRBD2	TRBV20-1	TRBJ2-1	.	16	CSASGHGTSGLNEQFF	TGCAGTGCTAGTGGACACGGGACTAGCGGTCTGAATGAGCAGTTCTTC
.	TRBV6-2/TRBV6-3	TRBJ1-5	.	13	CASSQDSHQPQHF	TGTGCCAGCAGTCAGGACAGTCATCAGCCCCAGCATTTT
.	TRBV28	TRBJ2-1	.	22	CASLTGTGVSGSPSSSYNEQFF	TGTGCCAGCCTTACTGGGACAGGGGTTAGCGGGAGTCCTTCCAGCTCCTACAATGAGCAGTTCTTC
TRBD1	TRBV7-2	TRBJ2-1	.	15	CASSLDRGPHNEQFF	TGTGCCAGCAGCTTAGACAGGGGGCCGCACAATGAGCAGTTCTTC
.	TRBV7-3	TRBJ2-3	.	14	CASSSTGSTDTQYF	TGTGCCAGCAGCTCTACAGGCAGCACAGATACGCAGTATTTT
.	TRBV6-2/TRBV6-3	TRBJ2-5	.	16	CASSYIPGQVQETQYF	TGTGCCAGCAGTTACATTCCTGGGCAGGTTCAAGAGACCCAGTACTTC
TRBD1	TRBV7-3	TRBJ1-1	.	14	CASSPRGGSTEAFF	TGTGCCAGCAGCCCCAGGGGGGGGAGCACTGAAGCTTTCTTT
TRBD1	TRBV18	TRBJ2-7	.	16	CASSPQGQASSYEQYF	TGTGCCAGCTCACCGCAGGGACAGGCCAGCTCCTACGAGCAGTACTTC
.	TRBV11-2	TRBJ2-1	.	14	CASSPPNSLNEQFF	TGTGCCAGCAGCCCCCCTAATAGCTTAAATGAGCAGTTCTTC